This entry concerns a single T cell receptor (beta chain). The table lists this clonotype with a few counts. Its cognate antigen has yet to be identified. No clone much larger than this one lies a single base away; base qualities are absent. Libraries were built with PCR. TCR sequencing of DNA from cultured CD4+ T cells used the Oncomine TCR Beta short-read assay at the Johns Hopkins FTIC core. The QIAamp micro DNA kit was used to extract genomic DNA from the cultured CD4+ T cells. The Oncomine TCR Beta libraries from cultured CD4+ T cells were pooled using unique dual indexes and then sequenced on an Illumina iSeq 100. From the authors' description of their analysis: Non-productive sequences were removed, and CDR3s not starting with C, not ending with F or W, or shorter than 7 amino acids were discarded. Antigen-specific clonotypes were identified with the MANAFEST web application by comparing peptide-stimulated wells with reference and other culture wells. An FDR below 0.05, an odds ratio above 5, and a productive frequency above 0.1% in at least two of three replicate wells were required for clones to be considered positive. Clonotypes that were significantly expanded in both SARS-CoV-2 spike wells and at least one common cold coronavirus spike condition were defined as cross-reactive. Similarity between CDR3 sequences was evaluated in R version 3.6.1 using Levenshtein distances (stringdist) and unrooted phylogenetic trees (ape). TCRdb trimmed public reads at Q25 via fastp, called clones via MiXCR and kept in-frame beta chains. Entries that share a CDR3 protein sequence are merged under the most common genes and DNA. The V and J calls reflect TCRdb's pipeline rather than the authors' work. Recorded for this sample are about 26,000 distinct CDR3 sequences; around 41% of them occurred a single time. The ten biggest clones cover roughly 5% of the sample.

Reading the label with the study, this specimen's time point is: late sampling 161 to 241 days after vaccination in a few convalescent patients. The sample's treatment or condition, from its label and the paper: approximately nine-day PBMC culture with coronavirus spike peptide pools or control peptides (ViraFEST assay). To expand antigen-specific T cells with peptide pools and then pick out the expanded clonotypes through TCR sequencing, the study relied on the ViraFEST assay. The convalescent patients' positive SARS-CoV-2 PCR tests were from March to December 2020, which was before the Alpha, Beta and Delta variants emerged in the United States. Each well held 2 million to 2.5 million PBMCs cultured with 9 to 10 ug/ml peptide pools in IMDM containing around 4.5% human AB serum and around 10 IU/ml IL-2. Half of the culture medium was replaced with fresh IL-2-containing medium on days 3 and 7. CD4+ T cells were isolated after approximately ten days of culture through negative selection using the EasySep CD4+ T cell isolation kit. Ficoll-Paque Plus gradient centrifugation was used to isolate PBMCs from whole blood, and the isolated PBMCs were then either used fresh or cryopreserved at -140C. Each culture condition was generally run in triplicate wells.

V is cut back by 3 bases and J by 4 bases, with 5 bases in the junction unmatched. CDR1 and CDR2, per the germline V gene (reference sequence), are SEHNR and FQNEAQ. There are 14 amino acids in the CDR3, from cysteine to phenylalanine inclusive. The retained sequence is limited to the CDR3, 42 bases, with the frame set at the first base. This record belongs to a study of vaccination and CD4 T cells after COVID-19 (dated by TCRdb to the early 2020s). For context, the study as a whole: Convalescent patients had a positive SARS-CoV-2 result on nasal swab PCR, and of these patients, several had mild disease and one had severe disease. Two doses of either the Pfizer-BioNTech BNT162b2 vaccine (n=8) or the Moderna mRNA-1273 vaccine (n=2) were administered to participants. Overlapping spike peptide pools from SARS-CoV-2 and from the common cold coronaviruses HCoV-NL63, HCoV-OC43 and HCoV-229E were used as culture stimuli. For three convalescent patients, samples were collected at an early post-vaccination timepoint (day 14) as well as at a late post-vaccination timepoint (days 161 to 241). Six males and four females were included in the convalescent cohort, with two Hispanic individuals, seven Caucasians, two Asians and one multiracial person represented. Post-COVID blood samples from convalescent patients were collected a median of 101 days after diagnosis, with a range of about 35 to 180 days. In control cultures, a CEFX viral epitope pool was used as positive control, an HIV-1 Nef peptide pool was used as negative control, or no peptide was added. In 9 to 11 COVID-19 convalescent patients and several infection-naive healthy vaccine recipients, researchers compared the spike-specific CD4+ TCR repertoire from before mRNA vaccination with the repertoire from after. Post-vaccine blood samples were collected a median of approximately 77 days after the second vaccine dose, ranging from about 12 to 241 days.

General study outcomes and caveats: Only a relatively small number of convalescent patients were included in the study, and early timepoints following natural infection were not analyzed. Nearly all vaccine-specific clones in convalescent patients (304 of 307) were mono-reactive for SARS-CoV-2 spike rather than cross-reactive with common cold coronaviruses. The median count of SARS-CoV-2-reactive clonotypes went up from 20 to 25 after infection to 30 to 40 after vaccination, although the change was not significant. Among the post-vaccine SARS-CoV-2-reactive clones in convalescent patients, a median approximately 90% showed up only after vaccination, which suggests vaccine-specific priming.

The chain uses TRBV7-9 and TRBJ2-7, with 8 middle bases fitting TRBD1. The sample here was CD4+ T cells from blood, cultured in vitro, taken about 7 months after SARS-CoV-2 vaccination. The source of this sequence is a human donor who had recovered from COVID-19. Here the CDR3 is given as CASSFPQGAYEQYF. The DNA reads as follows: TGTGCCAGCAGCTTTCCGCAGGGGGCGTACGAGCAGTACTTC. Where the CDR3 stops, the reference TRBV7-9 and TRBJ2-7 genes take over; the full variable domain is DTGVSQNPRHKITKRGQNVTFRCDPISEHNRLYWYRQTLGQGPEFLTYFQNEAQLEKSRLLSDRFSAERPKGSFSTLEIQRTEQGDSAMYLCASSFPQGAYEQYFGPGTRLTVT.